Listed here are 21 T cell receptor beta chains from one sample, sequenced in a study of cytomegalovirus exposure and HLA in healthy donors. This PCR relied on a set of 60 Vbeta primers and 13 Jbeta primers. Libraries were prepared by immunoSEQ multiplex PCR; TCRdb keeps only in-frame clonotypes and omits some of them. The sample yields about 130,000 clones, 75% to 85% seen once. The sample consisted of PBMCs. These receptors came from a young man in good health and CMV-seronegative.

J is TRBJ2-7 and V is TRBV5-1; 10 bases match TRBD1. There are 16 residues in the CDR3. Germline V gives CDR1 SGHRS, CDR2 YFSETQ. Trimming removed 0 bases from V and 3 bases from J; junction bases left unmatched: 6. Here the CDR3 reads CASSLVGQGVDYEQYF. In DNA form, the CDR3 reads TGCGCCAGCAGCTTGGTCGGACAGGGGGTCGACTACGAGCAGTACTTC.

The V call is TRBV15, the J call TRBJ1-1, with a weak D call TRBD1 (6 bases). Trimming took off 4 bases at V and 0 bases at J, with 18 bases between the two ends. CDR3 length: 17 residues. Germline CDR1 and CDR2: LNHNV and YYDKDF (reference sequence). Written as DNA, the CDR3 is TGTGCCACCAGCAAAGGGGGAATAGGCAGCTTGAACACTGAAGCTTTCTTT. Residues: CATSKGGIGSLNTEAFF.

The chain combines TRBV4-2 with TRBJ2-5; 10 bases agree with TRBD1. The J call is doubtful: the DNA matches TRBJ2-7 better. CDR1 and CDR2 from the germline V gene are LGHNA and YNFKEQ. The CDR3 is 14 residues long. The chain's CDR3 is CASSQTGGFDEQYF. CDR3 coding DNA: TGTGCCAGCAGCCAGACAGGGGGCTTCGACGAGCAGTACTTC.

The V and J genes are TRBV10-2 and TRBJ2-7; 12 bases agree with TRBD2. The CDR3 is 15 amino acids. J lost 5 bases, V lost 3 bases, and 5 bases had no gene match. Germline CDR1 and CDR2: WSHSY and SAAADI. The CDR3 region has the DNA TGCGCCAGCAGTGATTCGACTAGCGGGAGTAACGAGCAGTACGTC. This encodes CASSDSTSGSNEQYV.

This clone was counted between two and nine times. The chain combines TRBV4-3 with TRBJ2-2, with a weak D call TRBD1 (6 bases). V was trimmed by 4 bases and J by 8 bases, leaving 11 bases between them. Germline loops: CDR1 LGHNA, CDR2 YSLEER. The CDR3 has 13 residues. The CDR3 nucleotides read TGCGCCAGCAGCCGGAGCGGACAGGGGGAGCTGTTTTTT. Amino acid sequence: CASSRSGQGELFF.

This chain connects TRBV10-1 to TRBJ1-1; possible D gene TRBD1, 5 bases. The CDR3 totals 14 residues. CDR1 is WNHNN, CDR2 SYGVQD, per germline (reference sequence). The V end was cut by 3 bases, the J end by 6 bases, with 14 bases between. CDR3 in amino acids: CASSDEPRVSEAFF. As DNA, the CDR3 is TGCGCCAGCAGTGATGAGCCCAGGGTTTCTGAAGCTTTCTTT.

The chain is built from TRBV7-8 and TRBJ2-1; the D gene is possibly TRBD2 (5 bases). Trimming cost V 8 bases and J 6 bases, with 8 bases left between them. CDR3 length: 11 residues. The germline gives CDR1 SGHVS, CDR2 FQNEAQ. Here the CDR3 reads CASEGSNEQFF. The CDR3 DNA reads as TGTGCCAGCGAAGGGAGCAATGAGCAGTTCTTC.

The V call is TRBV7-8, the J call TRBJ2-7; maybe TRBD2 (6 bases). Trimming removed 2 bases from V and 6 bases from J, with 8 bases in between. Germline CDR1 and CDR2: SGHVS and FQNEAQ. The CDR3 consists of 12 residues. The CDR3 sequence is CASSLRGSEQYV. CDR3 bases: TGTGCCAGCAGCTTACGGGGGAGCGAGCAGTACGTC.

The gene calls are TRBV5-4 and TRBJ2-5, with 10 bases fitting TRBD1. With 4 bases clipped from V and 5 bases from J, the junction kept 14 bases outside the gene matches. The CDR3 is 17 amino acids. Germline assignment: CDR1 SGHNT and CDR2 YYREEE (reference sequence). CDR3 sequence: CASSRMTGQGPTETQYF. CDR3 DNA sequence: TGTGCCAGCAGCCGAATGACGGGACAGGGGCCCACCGAGACCCAGTACTTC. Full variable domain (missing parts from reference TRBV5-4 and TRBJ2-5): ETGVTQSPTHLIKTRGQQVTLRCSSQSGHNTVSWYQQALGQGPQFIFQYYREEENGRGNFPPRFSGLQFPNYSSELNVNALELDDSALYLCASSRMTGQGPTETQYFGPGTRLLVL.

V and J are TRBV4-2 and TRBJ2-2; 8 bases match TRBD1. CDR1 and CDR2 from the germline V gene are LGHNA and YNFKEQ. Losses at the gene ends were 2 bases for V and 4 bases for J; bases not matched to a gene: 3. This CDR3 has 15 amino acids. The CDR3: CASSQRTGLTGELFF. DNA for the CDR3: TGTGCCAGCAGCCAAAGGACAGGGCTCACCGGGGAGCTGTTTTTT.

This rearrangement joins TRBV7-8 to TRBJ1-5; the D gene is possibly TRBD1 (6 bases). The germline V gene has CDR1 SGHVS and CDR2 FQNEAQ. Trimming left V 0 bases short and J 1 base short, with 7 bases between. The CDR3 extends over 15 amino acids. CDR3 loop: CASSLAGTSNQPQHF. The CDR3 nucleotides are TGTGCCAGCAGCTTAGCGGGGACAAGCAATCAGCCCCAGCATTTT. The variable domain in full, with the rest retrieved from reference TRBV7-8 and TRBJ1-5, is GAGVSQSPRYKVAKRGQDVALRCDPISGHVSLFWYQQALGQGPEFLTYFQNEAQLDKSGLPSDRFFAERPEGSVSTLKIQRTQQEDSAVYLCASSLAGTSNQPQHFGDGTRLSIL.

This clone was counted only a few times. The J gene is TRBJ1-3, the V gene TRBV5-4, with a tentative D call TRBD1 (5 bases). Germline V CDR1 and CDR2: SGHNT, YYREEE (reference sequence). CDR3 length: 15 residues. Trimming removed 0 bases at V and 2 bases at J, with 9 bases between. CDR3 region: CASSLGSGTGNTIYF. CDR3 in DNA: TGTGCCAGCAGCTTGGGGTCAGGGACTGGAAACACCATATATTTT.

This chain uses TRBV5-1 with TRBJ2-1; 11 bases map to TRBD2. Germline CDR1 reads SGHRS; CDR2 reads YFSETQ. The V and J ends lost 4 bases and 5 bases, in that order; junction bases with no gene match: 5. The CDR3 has 15 amino acids. CDR3 nucleotides: TGCGCCAGCAGCCCAGTGACTAGCGGGAACAATGAGCAGTTCTTC. Encoded protein: CASSPVTSGNNEQFF.

The genes are TRBV10-1 and TRBJ2-3; D perhaps matches TRBD1 (5 bases). The CDR3 is made up of 17 amino acids. V lost 0 bases and J lost 2, with 15 bases in between. The germline V gene has CDR1 WNHNN and CDR2 SYGVQD (reference sequence). CDR3 region: CASSESVYSGLTDTQYF. In DNA form, the CDR3 reads TGCGCCAGCAGTGAGTCCGTCTATTCAGGGCTCACAGATACGCAGTATTTT.

The chain employs TRBV11-2 and TRBJ2-7; 9 bases fit TRBD2. V gave up 2 bases and J gave up 2 bases; unmatched junction bases: 10. This CDR3 has 17 amino acids. The germline V gene has CDR1 SGHAT and CDR2 FQNNGV. Here the CDR3 DNA reads TGTGCCAGCAGCTTACGGGCTAGCGGGGCCCTTACCTACGAGCAGTACTTC. It specifies CASSLRASGALTYEQYF.

The table lists this clone with a few counts. The rearrangement links TRBV7-2 to TRBJ2-7; D is possibly TRBD2 (5 bases). Germline CDR1 SGHTA, CDR2 FQGNSA. This CDR3 is built from 15 residues. Trimming cost V 5 bases and J 4 bases, with 18 bases left between them. In DNA, the CDR3 is TGTGCCAGCAGCACTAGATACGGGAAGGAGTACGAGCAGTACTTC. It translates to CASSTRYGKEYEQYF.

The V and J genes are TRBV7-3 and TRBJ2-1; 7 bases map to TRBD2. The germline gives CDR1 SGHTA, CDR2 FQGTGA. The CDR3 totals 16 residues. J gave up 5 bases and V 0 bases, and 7 bases lay outside the gene matches. This CDR3 reads CASSLTLSGGNNEQFF. As DNA, the CDR3 is TGTGCCAGCAGCTTAACGCTCTCGGGAGGTAACAATGAGCAGTTCTTC.

This chain connects TRBV4-2 to TRBJ2-7; 7 bases match TRBD2. CDR3 length: 15 residues. The V gene end was trimmed by 1 base and the J gene end by 0 bases; junction bases not matched to a gene: 3. Looked up from germline, CDR1 is LGHNA and CDR2 is YNFKEQ. Here the CDR3 reads CASSQGLADSYEQYV. CDR3 DNA: TGTGCCAGCAGCCAAGGGCTAGCGGACTCCTACGAGCAGTACGTC.

V is TRBV18 and J is TRBJ1-1; 10 bases map to TRBD1. J lost 7 bases, V lost 3 bases, and 2 bases had no gene match. The germline CDR1 and CDR2 sequences are KGHSH and LQKENI. CDR3 size: 13 residues. CDR3 amino acids: CASSPDRGLEAFF. The DNA for the CDR3 is TGTGCCAGCTCACCTGACAGGGGGCTTGAAGCTTTCTTT.

The chain links TRBV5-5 to TRBJ2-7; tentatively, D is TRBD1 (6 bases). From germline, CDR1 is SGHKS and CDR2 YYEKEE (reference sequence). Trimming removed 0 bases from V and 3 bases from J, with 7 bases in between. The CDR3 is made up of 13 amino acids. The DNA of the CDR3 is TGTGCCAGCAGCTTGGGGGGGCACTACGAGCAGTACGTC. It specifies CASSLGGHYEQYV.

This clone has only one observation. The chain recombines TRBV28 with TRBJ1-4; a weak D match, TRBD1 (5 bases). V shed 2 bases and J shed 5 bases, with 15 bases lying between them. The CDR3 extends over 16 amino acids. The germline V gene encodes CDR1 MDHEN and CDR2 SYDVKM. The CDR3 region is CASSLRLGAINEKLFF. The CDR3 region has the DNA TGTGCCAGCAGTTTACGCCTAGGGGCCATCAATGAAAAACTGTTTTTT. Using reference TRBV28 and TRBJ1-4 for the parts outside the CDR3, the full variable domain is DVKVTQSSRYLVKRTGEKVFLECVQDMDHENMFWYRQDPGLGLRLIYFSYDVKMKEKGDIPEGYSVSREKKERFSLILESASTNQTSMYLCASSLRLGAINEKLFFGSGTQLSVL.